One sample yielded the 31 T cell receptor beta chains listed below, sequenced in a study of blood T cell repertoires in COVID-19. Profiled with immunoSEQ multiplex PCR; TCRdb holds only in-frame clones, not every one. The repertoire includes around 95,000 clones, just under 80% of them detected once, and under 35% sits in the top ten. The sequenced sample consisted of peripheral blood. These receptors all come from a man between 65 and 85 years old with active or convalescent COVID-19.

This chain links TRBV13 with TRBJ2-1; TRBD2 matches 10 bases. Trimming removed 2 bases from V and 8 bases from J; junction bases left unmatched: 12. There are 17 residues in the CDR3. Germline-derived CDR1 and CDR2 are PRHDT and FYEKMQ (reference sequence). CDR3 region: CASSLRGAGGTRDEQFF. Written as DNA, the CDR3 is TGTGCCAGCAGCTTAAGGGGAGCGGGGGGGACCCGGGATGAGCAGTTCTTC.

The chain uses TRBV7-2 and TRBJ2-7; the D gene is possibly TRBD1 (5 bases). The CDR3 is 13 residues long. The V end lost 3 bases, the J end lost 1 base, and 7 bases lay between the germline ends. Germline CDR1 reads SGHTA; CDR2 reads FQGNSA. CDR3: CASSLTDSYEQYF. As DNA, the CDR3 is TGTGCCAGCAGCTTGACAGATTCCTACGAGCAGTACTTC.

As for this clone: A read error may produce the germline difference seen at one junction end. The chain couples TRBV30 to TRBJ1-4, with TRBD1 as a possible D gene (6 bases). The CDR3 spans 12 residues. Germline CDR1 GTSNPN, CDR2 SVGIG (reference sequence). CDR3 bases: TGTGCCTGGAGCACAACCCCGGGGACACCTATTTTT. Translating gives CAWSTTPGTPIF.

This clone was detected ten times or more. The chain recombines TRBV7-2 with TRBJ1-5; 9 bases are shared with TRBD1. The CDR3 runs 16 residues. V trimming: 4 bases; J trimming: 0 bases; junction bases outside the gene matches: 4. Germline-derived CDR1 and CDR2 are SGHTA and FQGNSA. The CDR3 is CASSSGTGYSNQPQHF. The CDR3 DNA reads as TGTGCCAGCAGCTCCGGGACAGGGTATAGCAATCAGCCCCAGCATTTT.

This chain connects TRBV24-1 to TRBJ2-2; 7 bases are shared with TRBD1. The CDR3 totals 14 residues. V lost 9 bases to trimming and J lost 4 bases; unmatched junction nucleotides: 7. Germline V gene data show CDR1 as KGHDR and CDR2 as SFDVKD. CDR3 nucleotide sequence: TGTGCCACCGGGGGACAGACAGGCACCGGGGAGCTGTTTTTT. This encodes CATGGQTGTGELFF.

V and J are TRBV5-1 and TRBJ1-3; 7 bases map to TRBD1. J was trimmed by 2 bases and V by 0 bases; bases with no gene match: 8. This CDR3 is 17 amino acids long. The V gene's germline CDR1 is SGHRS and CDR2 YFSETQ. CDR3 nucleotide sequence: TGCGCCAGCAGCTTGGCGGGGACAGATAGAACTGGAAACACCATATATTTT. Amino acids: CASSLAGTDRTGNTIYF.

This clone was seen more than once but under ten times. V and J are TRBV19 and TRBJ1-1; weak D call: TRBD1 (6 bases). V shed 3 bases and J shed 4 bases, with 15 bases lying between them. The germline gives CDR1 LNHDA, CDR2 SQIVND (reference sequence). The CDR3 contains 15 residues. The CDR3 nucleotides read TGTGCCAGTAGTATTGGCGAGGGGGAGGGCACTGAAGCTTTCTTT. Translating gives CASSIGEGEGTEAFF.

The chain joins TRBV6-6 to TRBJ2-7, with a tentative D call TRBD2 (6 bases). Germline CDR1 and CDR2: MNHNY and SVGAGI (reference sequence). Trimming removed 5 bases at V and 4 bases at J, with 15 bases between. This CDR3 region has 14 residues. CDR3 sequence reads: CASSVQVGGYEQYF. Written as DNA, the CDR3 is TGTGCCAGCAGTGTACAGGTCGGAGGGTACGAGCAGTACTTC.

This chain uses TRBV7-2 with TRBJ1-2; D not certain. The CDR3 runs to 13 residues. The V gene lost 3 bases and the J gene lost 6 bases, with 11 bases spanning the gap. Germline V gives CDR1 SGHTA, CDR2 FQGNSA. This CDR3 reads CASSLNRIDGYTF. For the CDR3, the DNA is TGTGCCAGCAGCTTGAACAGAATAGATGGCTACACCTTC.

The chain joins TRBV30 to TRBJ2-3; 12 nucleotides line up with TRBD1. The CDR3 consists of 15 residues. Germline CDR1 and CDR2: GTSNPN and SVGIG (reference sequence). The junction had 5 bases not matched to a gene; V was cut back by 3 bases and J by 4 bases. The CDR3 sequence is CAWRGGQGAADTQYF. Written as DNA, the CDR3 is TGTGCCTGGAGGGGGGGACAGGGGGCGGCAGATACGCAGTATTTT.

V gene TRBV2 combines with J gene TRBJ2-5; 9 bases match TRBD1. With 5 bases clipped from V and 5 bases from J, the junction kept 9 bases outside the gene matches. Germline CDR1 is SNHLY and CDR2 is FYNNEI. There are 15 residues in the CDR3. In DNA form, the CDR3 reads TGTGCCAGCAGTCCGGGACAGGGCAGAGGGGAGACCCAGTACTTC. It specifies CASSPGQGRGETQYF. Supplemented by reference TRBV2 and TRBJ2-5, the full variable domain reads EPEVTQTPSHQVTQMGQEVILRCVPISNHLYFYWYRQILGQKVEFLVSFYNNEISEKSEIFDDQFSVERPDGSNFTLKIRSTKLEDSAMYFCASSPGQGRGETQYFGPGTRLLVL.

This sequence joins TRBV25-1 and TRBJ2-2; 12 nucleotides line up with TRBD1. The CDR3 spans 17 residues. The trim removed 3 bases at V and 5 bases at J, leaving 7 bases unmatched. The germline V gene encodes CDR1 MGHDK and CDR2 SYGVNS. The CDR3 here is CASSDAGTGGSTGELFF. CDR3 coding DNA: TGTGCCAGCAGTGACGCCGGGACAGGGGGCTCGACCGGGGAGCTGTTTTTT.

CDR3 DNA sequence: TGTGCCAGCAGCCCGACAGGGGGAAGCAATCAGCCCCAGCATTTT. Translation gives CASSPTGGSNQPQHF. This rearrangement joins TRBV27 to TRBJ1-5, with 9 bases aligning to TRBD1. The trim removed 6 bases at V and 1 base at J, leaving 4 bases unmatched. This CDR3 is built from 15 residues. Germline V gives CDR1 MNHEY, CDR2 SMNVEV (reference sequence).

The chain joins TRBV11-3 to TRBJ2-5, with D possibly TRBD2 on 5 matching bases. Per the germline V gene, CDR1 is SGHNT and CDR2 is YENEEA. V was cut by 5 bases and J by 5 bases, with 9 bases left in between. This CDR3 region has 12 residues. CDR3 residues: CASSTGLETQYF. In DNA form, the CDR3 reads TGTGCCAGCAGCACGGGGTTGGAGACCCAGTACTTC.

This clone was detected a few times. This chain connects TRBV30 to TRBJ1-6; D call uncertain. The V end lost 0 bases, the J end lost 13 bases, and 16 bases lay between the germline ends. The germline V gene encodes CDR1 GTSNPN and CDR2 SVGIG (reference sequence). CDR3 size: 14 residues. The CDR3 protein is CAWSVGTVLQPLHF. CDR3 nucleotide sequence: TGTGCCTGGAGTGTCGGCACAGTCCTCCAGCCCCTCCACTTT.

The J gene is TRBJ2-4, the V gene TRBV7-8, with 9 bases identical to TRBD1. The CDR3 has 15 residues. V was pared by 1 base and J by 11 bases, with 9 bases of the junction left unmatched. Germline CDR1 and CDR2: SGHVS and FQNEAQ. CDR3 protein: CASSLGGTGSSVQYF. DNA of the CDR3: TGTGCCAGCAGCTTAGGAGGGACAGGGTCTTCGGTTCAGTACTTC.

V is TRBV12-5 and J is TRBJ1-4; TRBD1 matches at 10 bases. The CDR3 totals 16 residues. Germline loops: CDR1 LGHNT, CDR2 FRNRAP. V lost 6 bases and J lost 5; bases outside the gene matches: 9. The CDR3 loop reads CASGPKPGQGNEKLFF. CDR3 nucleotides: TGTGCTAGTGGCCCTAAACCGGGACAGGGGAATGAAAAACTGTTTTTT.

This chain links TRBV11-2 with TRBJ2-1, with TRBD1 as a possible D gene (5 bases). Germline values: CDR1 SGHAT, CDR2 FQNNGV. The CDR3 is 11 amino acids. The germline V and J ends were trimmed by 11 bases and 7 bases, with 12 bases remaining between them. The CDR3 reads CASRGGNEQFF. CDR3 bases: TGTGCCTCAAGGGGTGGAAATGAGCAGTTCTTC.

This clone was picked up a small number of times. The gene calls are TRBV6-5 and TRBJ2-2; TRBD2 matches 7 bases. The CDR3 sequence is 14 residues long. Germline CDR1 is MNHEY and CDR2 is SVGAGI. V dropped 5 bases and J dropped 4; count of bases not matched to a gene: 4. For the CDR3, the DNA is TGTGCCAGCAGTCGGACTAGGTCCACCGGGGAGCTGTTTTTT. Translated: CASSRTRSTGELFF.

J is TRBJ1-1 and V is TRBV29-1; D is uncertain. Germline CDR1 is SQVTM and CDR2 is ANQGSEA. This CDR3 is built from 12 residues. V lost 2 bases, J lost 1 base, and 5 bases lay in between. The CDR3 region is CSVELANTEAFF. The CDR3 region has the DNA TGCAGCGTTGAATTGGCGAACACTGAAGCTTTCTTT.

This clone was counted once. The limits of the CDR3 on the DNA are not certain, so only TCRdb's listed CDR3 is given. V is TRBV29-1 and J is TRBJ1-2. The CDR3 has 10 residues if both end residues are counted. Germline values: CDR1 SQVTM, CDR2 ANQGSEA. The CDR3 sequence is CSVGPGDYTF.

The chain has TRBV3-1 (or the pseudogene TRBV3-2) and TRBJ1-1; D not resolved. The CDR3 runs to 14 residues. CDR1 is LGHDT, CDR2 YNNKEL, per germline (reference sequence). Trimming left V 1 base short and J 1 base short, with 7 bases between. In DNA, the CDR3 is TGTGCCAGCAGCCAAGTTCTAGCGAACACTGAAGCTTTCTTT. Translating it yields CASSQVLANTEAFF.

The CDR3 DNA sequence: TGTGCCAGCAGCCCCGGCGCAGGGACTTCCTACGAGCAGTACTTC. Translation: CASSPGAGTSYEQYF. This chain uses TRBV7-6 with TRBJ2-7; D is perhaps TRBD2 (6 bases). CDR1 is SGHVS and CDR2 is FNYEAQ in the germline V gene. The CDR3 is 15 amino acids. Trimming pared 5 bases from V and 1 base from J, leaving 15 bases between.

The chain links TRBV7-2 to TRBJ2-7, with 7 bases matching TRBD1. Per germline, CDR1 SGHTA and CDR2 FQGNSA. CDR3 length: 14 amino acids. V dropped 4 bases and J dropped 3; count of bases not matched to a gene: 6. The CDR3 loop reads CASSSRDSHYEQYF. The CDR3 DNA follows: TGTGCCAGCAGCTCCCGGGACAGCCACTACGAGCAGTACTTC.

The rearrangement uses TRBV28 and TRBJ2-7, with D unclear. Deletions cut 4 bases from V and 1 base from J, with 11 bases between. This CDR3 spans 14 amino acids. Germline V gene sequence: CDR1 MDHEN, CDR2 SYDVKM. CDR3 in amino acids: CASSSTRLSYEQYF. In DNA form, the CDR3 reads TGTGCCAGCAGTTCCACACGACTGTCCTACGAGCAGTACTTC.

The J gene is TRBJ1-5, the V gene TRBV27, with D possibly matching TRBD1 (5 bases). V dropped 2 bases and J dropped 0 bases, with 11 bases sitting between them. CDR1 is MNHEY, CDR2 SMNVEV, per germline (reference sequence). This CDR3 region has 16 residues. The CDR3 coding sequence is TGTGCCAGCAGTTTAGACAGCCGGTATAGCAATCAGCCCCAGCATTTT. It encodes CASSLDSRYSNQPQHF.

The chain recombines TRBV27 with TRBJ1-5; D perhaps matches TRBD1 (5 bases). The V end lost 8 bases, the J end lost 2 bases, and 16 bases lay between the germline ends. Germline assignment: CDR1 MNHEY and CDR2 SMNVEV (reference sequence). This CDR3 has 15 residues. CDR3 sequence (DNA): TGTGCCAGCCGCTCTAGCGGGGGGGGCAATCAGCCCCAGCATTTT. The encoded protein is CASRSSGGGNQPQHF.

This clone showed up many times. CDR3 amino acids: CASSSLVSGSFNEQFF. In nucleotides, the CDR3 is TGTGCCAGCAGTTCTTTGGTTAGCGGGAGTTTCAATGAGCAGTTCTTC. The chain has TRBV27 and TRBJ2-1; 9 bases match TRBD2. The CDR3 contains 16 residues. Germline V gives CDR1 MNHEY, CDR2 SMNVEV (reference sequence). J gave up 6 bases and V 4 bases, and 10 bases lay outside the gene matches.

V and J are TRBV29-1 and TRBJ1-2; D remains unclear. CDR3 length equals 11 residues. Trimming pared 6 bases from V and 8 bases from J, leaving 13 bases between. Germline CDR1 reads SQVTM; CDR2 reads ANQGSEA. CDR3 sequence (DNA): TGCAGCGTAGTAGAAGGAGGCGGCTACACCTTC. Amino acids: CSVVEGGGYTF.

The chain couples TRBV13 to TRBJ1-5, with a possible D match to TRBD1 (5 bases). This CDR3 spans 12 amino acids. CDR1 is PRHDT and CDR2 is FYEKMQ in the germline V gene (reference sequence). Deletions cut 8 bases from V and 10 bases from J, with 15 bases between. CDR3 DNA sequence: TGTGCCAGCTCCAGCAGGGATGGTCCCCAGCATTTT. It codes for CASSSRDGPQHF.

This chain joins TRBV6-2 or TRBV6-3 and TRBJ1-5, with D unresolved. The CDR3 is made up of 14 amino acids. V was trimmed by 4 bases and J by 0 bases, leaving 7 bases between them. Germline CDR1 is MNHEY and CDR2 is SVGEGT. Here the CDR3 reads CASSLGYSNQPQHF. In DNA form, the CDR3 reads TGTGCCAGCAGTTTGGGCTATAGCAATCAGCCCCAGCATTTT.